These 15 T cell receptor beta chains came from one sample sequenced in a study of CD8 T cells in Susac syndrome. RNA, at about 0.45 to 1 ug, was reverse transcribed with random hexamers. One entry per CDR3 protein results from TCRdb running MiXCR on the immunoSEQ multiplex PCR reads. The data show about 120,000 distinct CDR3 sequences, around 90% seen once. Sequenced material: CD4+ T cells from PBMCs. These receptors were obtained from a human donor in good health.

The chain joins TRBV2 to TRBJ1-1, with TRBD1 identical over 9 bases. The CDR3 is made up of 15 amino acids. With 6 bases clipped from V and 6 bases from J, the junction kept 11 bases outside the gene matches. Germline-derived CDR1 and CDR2 are SNHLY and FYNNEI. The CDR3 reads CASRYLGQGGSEAFF. CDR3 nucleotide sequence: TGTGCCAGCAGGTACCTGGGACAGGGAGGATCTGAAGCTTTCTTT. The full variable domain, in which reference TRBV2 and TRBJ1-1 provide the parts outside the CDR3, is EPEVTQTPSHQVTQMGQEVILRCVPISNHLYFYWYRQILGQKVEFLVSFYNNEISEKSEIFDDQFSVERPDGSNFTLKIRSTKLEDSAMYFCASRYLGQGGSEAFFGQGTRLTVV.

This clonotype has only one observation. The chain combines TRBV27 with TRBJ1-5, with D tentatively TRBD1 (6 bases). The V gene's germline CDR1 is MNHEY and CDR2 SMNVEV (reference sequence). V lost 5 bases and J 1 base, leaving 9 bases between the germline ends. The CDR3 sequence is 14 residues long. The DNA of the CDR3 is TGTGCCAGCAGTACTACAGGGAGCAATCAGCCCCAGCATTTT. Its protein is CASSTTGSNQPQHF.

This chain joins TRBV29-1 and TRBJ1-1; D uncertain. V was trimmed by 7 bases and J by 6 bases, leaving 9 bases between them. Germline CDR1 SQVTM, CDR2 ANQGSEA. The CDR3 totals 10 residues. Here the CDR3 reads CSGGNPEAFF. The CDR3 DNA is TGCAGCGGGGGAAATCCTGAAGCTTTCTTT.

The chain employs TRBV27 and TRBJ2-1; 14 bases match TRBD2. The V and J ends lost 2 bases and 7 bases, in that order; junction bases with no gene match: 1. This CDR3 spans 15 amino acids. Germline V CDR1 and CDR2: MNHEY, SMNVEV (reference sequence). CDR3 amino acids: CASSLGLAGGNEQFF. The CDR3 region has the DNA TGTGCCAGCAGTTTAGGACTAGCGGGGGGAAATGAGCAGTTCTTC.

This clonotype was counted once. The rearrangement links TRBV5-1 to TRBJ1-1, with D maybe TRBD1 (6 bases). The CDR3 consists of 16 residues. CDR1 and CDR2 from the germline V gene are SGHRS and YFSETQ. The germline V and J ends were trimmed by 4 bases and 6 bases, with 22 bases remaining between them. This CDR3 reads CASSPEGGIQSAEAFF. The CDR3, as DNA: TGCGCCAGCAGCCCCGAGGGGGGGATTCAGAGCGCTGAAGCTTTCTTT.

The CDR3 protein is CASSSTSGSPFF. DNA of the CDR3: TGTGCCAGCAGCTCGACTAGCGGGAGCCCGTTCTTC. The V call is TRBV5-8, the J call TRBJ2-1; 12 nucleotides line up with TRBD2. The CDR3 length is 12 residues. CDR1 SGHTS and CDR2 YDEGEE come from the germline V gene. J lost 15 bases, V lost 3 bases, and 4 bases had no gene match. Supplemented by reference TRBV5-8 and TRBJ2-1, the full variable domain reads EAGVTQSPTHLIKTRGQQATLRCSPISGHTSVYWYQQALGLGLQFLLWYDEGEERNRGNFPPRFSGRQFPNYSSELNVNALELEDSALYLCASSSTSGSPFFGPGTRLTVL.

The gene calls are TRBV15 and TRBJ1-5, with D unclear. Looked up from germline, CDR1 is LNHNV and CDR2 is YYDKDF (reference sequence). The CDR3 is 13 residues long. Deletions cut 0 bases from V and 5 bases from J, with 5 bases between. This CDR3 reads CATSRDRDQPQHF. DNA of the CDR3: TGTGCCACCAGCAGAGATCGTGATCAGCCCCAGCATTTT.

The rearrangement uses TRBV18 and TRBJ1-2; possible D gene TRBD1, 6 bases. With 6 bases removed from V and 6 bases from J, the gap between germline ends came to 20 bases. The CDR3 is made up of 15 amino acids. The germline V gene has CDR1 KGHSH and CDR2 LQKENI. The CDR3 region is CASSPIRGGQDGYTF. Written as DNA, the CDR3 is TGTGCCAGCTCCCCAATTCGAGGGGGGCAAGATGGCTACACCTTC.

The V and J genes are TRBV28 and TRBJ2-7; D not resolved. CDR3 size: 13 residues. Germline CDR1 is MDHEN and CDR2 is SYDVKM. With 7 bases removed from V and 6 bases from J, the gap between germline ends came to 16 bases. Here the CDR3 reads CASTGLKRPEQYF. CDR3 DNA: TGTGCCAGCACGGGCCTTAAACGGCCCGAGCAGTACTTC.

The rearrangement uses TRBV6-2 or TRBV6-3 and TRBJ1-1, with 12 positions matching TRBD1. Germline CDR1 is MNHEY and CDR2 is SVGEGT. The CDR3 spans 13 residues. V lost 8 bases and J lost 6; bases outside the gene matches: 4. CDR3: CASSGQGAPEAFF. CDR3 bases: TGTGCCAGCTCGGGACAGGGGGCACCTGAAGCTTTCTTT.

The V and J genes are TRBV6-1 and TRBJ2-1; D ambiguous. Germline V gives CDR1 MNHNS, CDR2 SASEGT. Trimming stripped 2 bases from V and 0 bases from J, with 8 bases between. CDR3 size: 15 residues. The CDR3 coding sequence is TGTGCCAGCAGTGAAATGTCCTTCTCCTACAATGAGCAGTTCTTC. Translating it yields CASSEMSFSYNEQFF.

This chain links TRBV20-1 with TRBJ2-2; 7 positions match TRBD1. With V trimmed by 6 bases and J by 7 bases, 5 bases remained unmatched. The CDR3 consists of 12 residues. The V gene's germline CDR1 is DFQATT and CDR2 SNEGSKA (reference sequence). This CDR3 reads CSAPTGIGELFF. The CDR3 nucleotides are TGCAGTGCGCCGACAGGGATCGGGGAGCTGTTTTTT.

This clonotype has more than one count but fewer than ten. The gene calls are TRBV7-9 and TRBJ2-3, with 9 bases identical to TRBD2. This CDR3 has 14 amino acids. The junction had 5 bases not matched to a gene; V was cut back by 5 bases and J by 5 bases. Germline CDR1 SEHNR, CDR2 FQNEAQ (reference sequence). For the CDR3, the DNA is TGTGCCAGCAGCGGTAGCGGGAGAGGAGATACGCAGTATTTT. This gives the protein CASSGSGRGDTQYF.

The rearrangement links TRBV5-1 to TRBJ2-7; D ambiguous. V lost 4 bases and J lost 0, with 11 bases in between. The CDR3 totals 14 residues. CDR1 and CDR2 (germline): SGHRS, YFSETQ. The CDR3 DNA sequence: TGCGCCAGCAGCCACTTGAGCCACTCCTACGAGCAGTACTTC. It yields the protein CASSHLSHSYEQYF.

The chain has TRBV5-1 and TRBJ2-5, with D perhaps TRBD2 (6 bases). Germline CDR1 and CDR2: SGHRS and YFSETQ. Trimming took off 6 bases at V and 5 bases at J, with 20 bases between the two ends. The CDR3 runs to 15 residues. CDR3 loop: CASTWGDRHVETQYF. The DNA of the CDR3 is TGCGCCAGCACCTGGGGGGACCGACATGTGGAGACCCAGTACTTC.